A single sample is the source of the 11 T cell receptor beta chains below, sequenced in a study of regulatory T cells in long-lasting Graves disease. Time point here: newly diagnosed GD, antithyroid drugs for less than 3 months. PBMC RNA served as the TCR library source. According to the study, TCR beta libraries were built with iRepertoire HTBI primers and CDR3-region Arm-PCR. A single record per CDR3 protein comes from TCRdb applying MiXCR to the multiplex PCR reads. The sample has 510,000 or so distinct CDR3 sequences, 12% seen once. This sample also appeared in a second study, on T cells in Graves' hyperthyroidism and ophthalmopathy.

Sequencing used peripheral blood mononuclear cells (PBMCs), obtained at new diagnosis, from a patient treated with antithyroid drugs. These receptors were taken from a woman younger than 45 with Graves disease.

This clonotype was counted at least ten times. The chain joins TRBV7-8 to TRBJ2-7; D perhaps matches TRBD2 (6 bases). CDR1 and CDR2 from the germline V gene are SGHVS and FQNEAQ. The CDR3 contains 15 residues. With 3 bases removed from V and 2 bases from J, the gap between germline ends came to 14 bases. The CDR3 sequence: CASSFLSGVPYEQYF. The DNA of the CDR3 is TGTGCCAGCAGCTTCCTCTCGGGAGTACCCTACGAGCAGTACTTC.

With respect to this clonotype: A much bigger clone sits one base away, suggesting this may be a read error. This chain links TRBV6-2 or TRBV6-3 with TRBJ1-5; TRBD1 matches 8 bases. This CDR3 is built from 15 residues. From germline, CDR1 is MNHEY and CDR2 SVGEGT. The CDR3 bases are TGTACCAGCAGTTCGGCCCAGGGGGCGAGGCAGCCCCAGCATTTT. Protein sequence: CTSSSAQGARQPQHF.

This clonotype was found many times. CDR3 bases: TGTGCCAGCAGCTCGTTCGGGACTAGCGGGAGCAATGAGCAGTTCTTC. Translating it yields CASSSFGTSGSNEQFF. The genes are TRBV11-2 and TRBJ2-1; 14 nucleotides agree with TRBD2. Germline V gene lookup returns CDR1 SGHAT and CDR2 FQNNGV. The CDR3 totals 16 residues. Losses at the gene ends were 4 bases for V and 6 bases for J; bases not matched to a gene: 5.

This clonotype was observed at least ten times. The CDR3 DNA sequence: TGCAGTGCTCCGGACAGGGGCCGCAATGAGCAGTTCTTC. Translating gives CSAPDRGRNEQFF. The rearrangement links TRBV20-1 to TRBJ2-1; 9 bases map to TRBD1. J lost 6 bases, V lost 5 bases, and 5 bases had no gene match. This CDR3 comprises 13 residues. Germline loops: CDR1 DFQATT, CDR2 SNEGSKA (reference sequence).

This clonotype was counted at least ten times. The rearrangement uses TRBV29-1 and TRBJ2-1; 7 bases align to TRBD1. Germline CDR1 reads SQVTM; CDR2 reads ANQGSEA. This CDR3 has 13 amino acids. V shed 6 bases and J 1 base; nucleotides not matched to a gene: 3. In nucleotides, the CDR3 is TGCAGCGTGAGGGACAGTTCCTACAATGAGCAGTTCTTC. It yields the protein CSVRDSSYNEQFF.

This clonotype was counted between two and nine times. The chain joins TRBV18 to TRBJ1-3; D is unresolved. V lost 6 bases to trimming and J lost 4 bases, with 22 bases between them. This CDR3 contains 17 residues. The germline V gene encodes CDR1 KGHSH and CDR2 LQKENI. For the CDR3, the DNA is TGTGCCAGCTCCCCAACAGCCGGACCGTCGGGGGGAAACACCATATATTTT. It codes for CASSPTAGPSGGNTIYF.

This chain links TRBV5-8 with TRBJ1-2; 8 nucleotides align to TRBD1. Germline CDR1 is SGHTS and CDR2 is YDEGEE. V was clipped by 1 base and J by 7 bases; unmatched bases: 6. This CDR3 is 14 amino acids long. This chain's CDR3 is CASSLWGQDFGYTF. CDR3 DNA sequence: TGTGCCAGCAGCTTGTGGGGACAGGATTTTGGCTACACCTTC.

The table lists this clonotype with a few counts. CDR3 amino acids: CASSLIGTRNYGYTF. The DNA of the CDR3 is TGTGCCAGTAGCCTGATCGGGACACGCAACTATGGCTACACCTTC. The chain is built from TRBV19 and TRBJ1-2; D may be TRBD1 (6 bases). V was trimmed by 6 bases and J by 2 bases, leaving 16 bases between them. CDR3 length: 15 residues. Per germline, CDR1 LNHDA and CDR2 SQIVND (reference sequence).

This clonotype occurred many times. This chain connects TRBV2 to TRBJ1-5; D perhaps matches TRBD1 (6 bases). The V and J ends lost 4 bases and 5 bases respectively, with 18 bases between them. The V gene's germline CDR1 is SNHLY and CDR2 FYNNEI. The CDR3 length is 16 residues. The CDR3 spells CASSGGKVGGHQPQHF. The CDR3 nucleotides read TGTGCCAGCAGTGGGGGGAAGGTTGGGGGCCATCAGCCCCAGCATTTT.

There are many counts of this clonotype. This rearrangement joins TRBV19 to TRBJ1-5; D uncertain. V was trimmed by 10 bases and J by 1 base, leaving 14 bases between them. The CDR3 runs 14 residues. Germline CDR1 reads LNHDA; CDR2 reads SQIVND (reference sequence). The CDR3, as DNA: TGTGCCACGAGTAGTGGGAAGAGCAATCAGCCCCAGCATTTT. As protein: CATSSGKSNQPQHF.

This clonotype was counted between two and nine times. This could be a read error, since a much larger clone is one nucleotide away. The chain recombines TRBV10-3 with TRBJ2-5; D could derive from TRBD1 or TRBD2 (6 bases each). V was cut by 8 bases and J by 2 bases, with 12 bases left in between. The CDR3 consists of 13 residues. The germline V gene encodes CDR1 ENHRY and CDR2 SYGVKD. The CDR3 loop is CAIRGREQETQYF. CDR3 in DNA: TGTGCCATCCGGGGGCGGGAACAAGAGACCCAGTACTTC.